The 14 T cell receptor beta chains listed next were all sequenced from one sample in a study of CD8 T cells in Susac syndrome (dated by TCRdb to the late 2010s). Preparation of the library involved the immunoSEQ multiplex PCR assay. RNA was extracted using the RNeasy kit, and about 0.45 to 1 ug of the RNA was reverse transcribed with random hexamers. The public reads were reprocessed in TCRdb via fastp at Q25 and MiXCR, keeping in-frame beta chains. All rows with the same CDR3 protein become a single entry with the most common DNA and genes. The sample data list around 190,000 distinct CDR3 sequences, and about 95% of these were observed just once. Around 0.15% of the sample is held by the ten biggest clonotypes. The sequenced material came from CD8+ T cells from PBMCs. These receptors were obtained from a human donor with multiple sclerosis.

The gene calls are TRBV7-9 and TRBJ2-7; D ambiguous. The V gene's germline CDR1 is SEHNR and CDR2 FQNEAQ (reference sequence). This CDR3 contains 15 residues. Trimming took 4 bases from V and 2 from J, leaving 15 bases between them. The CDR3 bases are TGTGCCAGCAGCTCACCCGATGGGTGGCCCTACGAGCAGTACTTC. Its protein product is CASSSPDGWPYEQYF.

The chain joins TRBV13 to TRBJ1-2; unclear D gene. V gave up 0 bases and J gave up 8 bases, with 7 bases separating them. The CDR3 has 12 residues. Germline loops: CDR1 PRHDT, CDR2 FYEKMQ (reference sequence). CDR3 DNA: TGTGCCAGCAGCTTAGGCCGGCCAGGCTACACCTTC. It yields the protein CASSLGRPGYTF.

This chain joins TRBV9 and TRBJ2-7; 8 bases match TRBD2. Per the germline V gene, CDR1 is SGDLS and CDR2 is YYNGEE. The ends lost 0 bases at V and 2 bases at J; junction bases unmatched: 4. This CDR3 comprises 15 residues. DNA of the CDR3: TGTGCCAGCAGCGTAGGGGCGGGAGGAACCTACGAGCAGTACTTC. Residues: CASSVGAGGTYEQYF.

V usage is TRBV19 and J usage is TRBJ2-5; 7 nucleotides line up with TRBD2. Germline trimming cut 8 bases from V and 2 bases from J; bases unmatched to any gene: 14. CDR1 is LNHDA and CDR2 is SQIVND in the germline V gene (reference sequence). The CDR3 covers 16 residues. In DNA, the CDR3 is TGTGCCAGTCGCGGTAGCGGGCCGAAAGAACAAGAGACCCAGTACTTC. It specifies CASRGSGPKEQETQYF. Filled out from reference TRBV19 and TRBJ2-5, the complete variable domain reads DGGITQSPKYLFRKEGQNVTLSCEQNLNHDAMYWYRQDPGQGLRLIYYSQIVNDFQKGDIAEGYSVSREKKESFPLTVTSAQKNPTAFYLCASRGSGPKEQETQYFGPGTRLLVL.

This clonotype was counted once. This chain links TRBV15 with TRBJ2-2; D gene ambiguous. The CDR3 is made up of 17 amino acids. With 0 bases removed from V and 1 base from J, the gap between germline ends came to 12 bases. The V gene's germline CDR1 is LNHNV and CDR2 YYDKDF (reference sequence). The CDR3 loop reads CATSRDLGMGNTGELFF. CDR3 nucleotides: TGTGCCACCAGCAGAGATTTGGGGATGGGGAACACCGGGGAGCTGTTTTTT.

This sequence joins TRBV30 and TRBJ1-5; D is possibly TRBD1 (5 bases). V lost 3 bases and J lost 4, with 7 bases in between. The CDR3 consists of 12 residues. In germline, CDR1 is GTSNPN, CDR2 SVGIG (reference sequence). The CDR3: CAWSRGNQPQHF. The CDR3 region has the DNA TGTGCCTGGAGCCGGGGGAATCAGCCCCAGCATTTT. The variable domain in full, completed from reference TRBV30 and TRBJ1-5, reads SQTIHQWPATLVQPVGSPLSLECTVEGTSNPNLYWYRQAAGRGLQLLFYSVGIGQISSEVPQNLSASRPQDRQFILSSKKLLLSDSGFYLCAWSRGNQPQHFGDGTRLSIL.

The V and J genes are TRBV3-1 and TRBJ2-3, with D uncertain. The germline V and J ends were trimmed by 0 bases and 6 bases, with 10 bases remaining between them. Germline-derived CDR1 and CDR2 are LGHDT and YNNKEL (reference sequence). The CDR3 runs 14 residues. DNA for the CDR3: TGTGCCAGCAGCCAAGACGGCCTAGTGGATACGCAGTATTTT. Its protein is CASSQDGLVDTQYF.

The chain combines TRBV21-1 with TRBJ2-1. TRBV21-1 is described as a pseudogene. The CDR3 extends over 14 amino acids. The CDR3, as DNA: TGTGCCAGCAGCAAGTTTCTGGAGTACAATGAGCAGTTCTTC. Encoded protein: CASSKFLEYNEQFF.

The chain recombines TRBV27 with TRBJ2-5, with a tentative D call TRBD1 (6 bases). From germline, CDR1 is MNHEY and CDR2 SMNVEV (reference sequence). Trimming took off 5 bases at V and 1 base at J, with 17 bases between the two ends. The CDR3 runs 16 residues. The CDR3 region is CASSPHTRGIQETQYF. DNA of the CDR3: TGTGCCAGCAGTCCACACACCAGGGGAATCCAAGAGACCCAGTACTTC.

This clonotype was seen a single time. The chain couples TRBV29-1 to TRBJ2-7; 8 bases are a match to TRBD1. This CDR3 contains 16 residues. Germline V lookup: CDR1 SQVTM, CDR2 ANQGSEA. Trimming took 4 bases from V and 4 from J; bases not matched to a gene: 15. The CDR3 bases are TGCAGCGTTGGGAGTTTTCGGACAGGGTTTTATTACGAGCAGTACTTC. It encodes CSVGSFRTGFYYEQYF.

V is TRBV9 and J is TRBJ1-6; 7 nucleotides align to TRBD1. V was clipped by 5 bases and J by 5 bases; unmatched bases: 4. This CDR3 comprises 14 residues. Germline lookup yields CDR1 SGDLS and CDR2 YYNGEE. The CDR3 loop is CASSDGTDNSPLHF. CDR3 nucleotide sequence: TGTGCCAGCAGTGACGGGACAGATAATTCACCCCTCCACTTT.

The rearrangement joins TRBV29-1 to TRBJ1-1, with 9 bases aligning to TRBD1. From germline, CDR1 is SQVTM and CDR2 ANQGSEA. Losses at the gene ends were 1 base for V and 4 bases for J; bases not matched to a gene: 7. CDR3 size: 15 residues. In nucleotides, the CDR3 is TGCAGCGTTGAAGGGACAGGGGTGGTGGGCACTGAAGCTTTCTTT. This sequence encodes CSVEGTGVVGTEAFF.

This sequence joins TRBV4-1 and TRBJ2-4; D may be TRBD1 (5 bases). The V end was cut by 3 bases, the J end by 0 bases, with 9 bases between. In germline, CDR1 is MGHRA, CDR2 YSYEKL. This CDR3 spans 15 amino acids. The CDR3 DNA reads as TGCGCCAGCAGCCATTCGACAGAAGCCAAAAACATTCAGTACTTC. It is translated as CASSHSTEAKNIQYF.

The CDR3 region is CASSDPGHNARKLFF. DNA of the CDR3: TGTGCCAGCAGTGATCCTGGGCACAATGCCAGGAAGCTGTTTTTT. This chain connects TRBV6-6 to TRBJ1-4; no clear D. Germline V CDR1 and CDR2: MNHNY, SVGAGI (reference sequence). The CDR3 consists of 15 residues. V shed 5 bases and J shed 14 bases, with 24 bases lying between them.